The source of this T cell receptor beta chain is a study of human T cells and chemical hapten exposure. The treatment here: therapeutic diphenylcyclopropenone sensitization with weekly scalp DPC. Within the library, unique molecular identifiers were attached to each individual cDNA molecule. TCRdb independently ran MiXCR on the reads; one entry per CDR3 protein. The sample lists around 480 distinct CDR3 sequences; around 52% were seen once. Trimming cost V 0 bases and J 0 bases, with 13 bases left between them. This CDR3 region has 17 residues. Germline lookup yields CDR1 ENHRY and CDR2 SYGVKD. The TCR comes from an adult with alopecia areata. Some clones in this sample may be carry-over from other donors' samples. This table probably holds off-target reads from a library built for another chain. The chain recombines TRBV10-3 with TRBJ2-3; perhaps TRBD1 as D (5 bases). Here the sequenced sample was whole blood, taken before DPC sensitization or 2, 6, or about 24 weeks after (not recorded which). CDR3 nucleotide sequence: TGTGCCATCAGTGAGTCGGGGCGGACGACTAGCACAGATACGCAGTATTTT. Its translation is CAISESGRTTSTDTQYF.